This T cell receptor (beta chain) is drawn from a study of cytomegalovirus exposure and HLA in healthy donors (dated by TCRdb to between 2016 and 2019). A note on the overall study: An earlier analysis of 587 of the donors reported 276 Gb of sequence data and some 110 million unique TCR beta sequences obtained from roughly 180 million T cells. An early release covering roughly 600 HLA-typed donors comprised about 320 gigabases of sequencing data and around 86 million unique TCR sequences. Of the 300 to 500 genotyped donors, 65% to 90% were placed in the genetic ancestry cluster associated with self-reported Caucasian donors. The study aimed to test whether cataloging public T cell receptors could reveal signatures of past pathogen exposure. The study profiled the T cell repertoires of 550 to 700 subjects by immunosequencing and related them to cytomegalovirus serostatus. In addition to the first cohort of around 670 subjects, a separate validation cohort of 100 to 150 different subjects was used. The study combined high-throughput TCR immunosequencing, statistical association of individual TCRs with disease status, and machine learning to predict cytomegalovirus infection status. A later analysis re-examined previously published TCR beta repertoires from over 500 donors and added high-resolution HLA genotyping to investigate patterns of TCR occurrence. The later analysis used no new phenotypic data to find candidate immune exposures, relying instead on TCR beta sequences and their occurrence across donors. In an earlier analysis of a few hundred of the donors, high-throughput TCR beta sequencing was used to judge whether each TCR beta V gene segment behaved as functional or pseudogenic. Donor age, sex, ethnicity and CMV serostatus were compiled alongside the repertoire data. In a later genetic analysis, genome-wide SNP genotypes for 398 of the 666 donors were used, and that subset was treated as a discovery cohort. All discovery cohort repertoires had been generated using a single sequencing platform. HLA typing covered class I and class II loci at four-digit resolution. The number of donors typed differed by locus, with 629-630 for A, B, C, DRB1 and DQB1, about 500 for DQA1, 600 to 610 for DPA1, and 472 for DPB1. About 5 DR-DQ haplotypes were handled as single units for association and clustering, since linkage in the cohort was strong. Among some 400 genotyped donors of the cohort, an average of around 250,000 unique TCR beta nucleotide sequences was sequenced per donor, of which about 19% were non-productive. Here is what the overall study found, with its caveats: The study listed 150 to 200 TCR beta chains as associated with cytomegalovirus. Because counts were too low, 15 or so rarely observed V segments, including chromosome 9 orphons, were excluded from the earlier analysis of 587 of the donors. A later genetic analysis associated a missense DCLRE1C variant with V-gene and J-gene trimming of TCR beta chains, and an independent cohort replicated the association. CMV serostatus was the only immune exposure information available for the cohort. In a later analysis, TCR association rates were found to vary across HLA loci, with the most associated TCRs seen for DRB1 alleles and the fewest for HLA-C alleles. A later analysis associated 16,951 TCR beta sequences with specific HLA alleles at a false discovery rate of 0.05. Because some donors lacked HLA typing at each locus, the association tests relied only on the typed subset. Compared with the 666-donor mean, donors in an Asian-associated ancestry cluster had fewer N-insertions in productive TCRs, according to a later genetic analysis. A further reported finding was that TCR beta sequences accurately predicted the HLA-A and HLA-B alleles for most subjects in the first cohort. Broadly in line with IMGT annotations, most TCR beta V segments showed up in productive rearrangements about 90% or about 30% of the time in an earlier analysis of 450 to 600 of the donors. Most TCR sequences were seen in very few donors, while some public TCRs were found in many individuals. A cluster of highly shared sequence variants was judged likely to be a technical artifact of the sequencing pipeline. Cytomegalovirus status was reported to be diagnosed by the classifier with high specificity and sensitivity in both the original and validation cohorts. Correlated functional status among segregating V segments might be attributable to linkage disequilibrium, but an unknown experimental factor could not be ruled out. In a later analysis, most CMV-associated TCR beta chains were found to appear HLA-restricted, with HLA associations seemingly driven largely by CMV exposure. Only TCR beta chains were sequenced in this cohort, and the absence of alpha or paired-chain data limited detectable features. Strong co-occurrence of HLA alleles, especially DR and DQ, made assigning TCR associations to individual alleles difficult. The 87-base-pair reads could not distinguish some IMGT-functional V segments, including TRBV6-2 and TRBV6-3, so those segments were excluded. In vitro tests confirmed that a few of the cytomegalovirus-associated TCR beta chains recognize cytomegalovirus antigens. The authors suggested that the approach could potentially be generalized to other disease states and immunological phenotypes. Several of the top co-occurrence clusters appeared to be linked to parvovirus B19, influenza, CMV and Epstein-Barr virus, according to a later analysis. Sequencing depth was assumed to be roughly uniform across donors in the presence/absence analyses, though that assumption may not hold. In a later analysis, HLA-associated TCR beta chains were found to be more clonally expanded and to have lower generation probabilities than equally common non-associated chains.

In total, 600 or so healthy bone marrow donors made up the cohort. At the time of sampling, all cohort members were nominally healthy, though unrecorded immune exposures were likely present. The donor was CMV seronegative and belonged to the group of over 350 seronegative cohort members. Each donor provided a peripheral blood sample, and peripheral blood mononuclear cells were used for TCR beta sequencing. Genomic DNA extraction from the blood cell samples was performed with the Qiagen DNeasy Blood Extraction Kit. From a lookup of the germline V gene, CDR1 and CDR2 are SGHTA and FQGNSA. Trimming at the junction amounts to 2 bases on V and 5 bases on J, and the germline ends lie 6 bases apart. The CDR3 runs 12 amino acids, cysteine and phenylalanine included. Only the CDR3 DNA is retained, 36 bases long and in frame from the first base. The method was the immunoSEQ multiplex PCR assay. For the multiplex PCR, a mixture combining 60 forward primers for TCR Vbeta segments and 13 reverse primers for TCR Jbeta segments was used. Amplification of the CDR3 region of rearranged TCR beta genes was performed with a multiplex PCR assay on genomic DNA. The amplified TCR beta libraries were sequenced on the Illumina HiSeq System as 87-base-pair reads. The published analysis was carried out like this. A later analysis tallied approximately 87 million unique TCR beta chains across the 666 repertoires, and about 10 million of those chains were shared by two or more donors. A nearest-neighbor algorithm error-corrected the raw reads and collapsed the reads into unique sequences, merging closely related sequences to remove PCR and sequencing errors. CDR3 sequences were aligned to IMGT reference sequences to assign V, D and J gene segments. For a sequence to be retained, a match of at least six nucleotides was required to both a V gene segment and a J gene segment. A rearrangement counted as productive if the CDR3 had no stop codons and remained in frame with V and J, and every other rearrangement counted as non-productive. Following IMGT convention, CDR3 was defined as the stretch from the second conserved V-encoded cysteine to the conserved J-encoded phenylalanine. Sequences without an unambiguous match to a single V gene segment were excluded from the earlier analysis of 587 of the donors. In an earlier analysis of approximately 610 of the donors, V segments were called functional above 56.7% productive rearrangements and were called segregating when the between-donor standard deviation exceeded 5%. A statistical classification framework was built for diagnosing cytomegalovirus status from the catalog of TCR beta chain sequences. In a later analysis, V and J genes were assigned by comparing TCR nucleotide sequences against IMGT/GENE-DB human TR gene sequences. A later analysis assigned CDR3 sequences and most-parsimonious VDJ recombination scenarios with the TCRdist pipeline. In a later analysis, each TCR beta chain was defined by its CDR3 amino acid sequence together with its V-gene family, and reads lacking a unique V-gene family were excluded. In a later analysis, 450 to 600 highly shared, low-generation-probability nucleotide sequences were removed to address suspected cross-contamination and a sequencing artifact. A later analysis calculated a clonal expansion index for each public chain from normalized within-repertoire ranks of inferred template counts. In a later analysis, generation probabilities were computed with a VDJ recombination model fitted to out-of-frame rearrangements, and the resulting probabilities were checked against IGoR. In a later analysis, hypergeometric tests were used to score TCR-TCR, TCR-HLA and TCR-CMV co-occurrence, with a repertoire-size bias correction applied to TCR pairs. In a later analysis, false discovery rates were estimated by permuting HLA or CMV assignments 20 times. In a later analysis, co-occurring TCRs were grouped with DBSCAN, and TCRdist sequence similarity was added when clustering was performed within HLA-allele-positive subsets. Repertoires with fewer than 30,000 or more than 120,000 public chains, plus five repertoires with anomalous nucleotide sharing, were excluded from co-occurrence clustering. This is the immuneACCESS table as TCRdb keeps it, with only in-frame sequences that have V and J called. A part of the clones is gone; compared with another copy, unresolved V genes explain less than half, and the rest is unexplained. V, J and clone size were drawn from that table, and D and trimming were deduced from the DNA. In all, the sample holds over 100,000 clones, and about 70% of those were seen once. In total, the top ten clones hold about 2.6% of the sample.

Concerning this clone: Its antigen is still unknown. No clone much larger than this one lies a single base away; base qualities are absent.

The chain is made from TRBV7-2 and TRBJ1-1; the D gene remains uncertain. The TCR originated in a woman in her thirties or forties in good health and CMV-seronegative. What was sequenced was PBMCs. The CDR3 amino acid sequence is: CASSLTTTEAFF. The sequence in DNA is TGTGCCAGCAGCTTAACTACAACTGAAGCTTTCTTT.